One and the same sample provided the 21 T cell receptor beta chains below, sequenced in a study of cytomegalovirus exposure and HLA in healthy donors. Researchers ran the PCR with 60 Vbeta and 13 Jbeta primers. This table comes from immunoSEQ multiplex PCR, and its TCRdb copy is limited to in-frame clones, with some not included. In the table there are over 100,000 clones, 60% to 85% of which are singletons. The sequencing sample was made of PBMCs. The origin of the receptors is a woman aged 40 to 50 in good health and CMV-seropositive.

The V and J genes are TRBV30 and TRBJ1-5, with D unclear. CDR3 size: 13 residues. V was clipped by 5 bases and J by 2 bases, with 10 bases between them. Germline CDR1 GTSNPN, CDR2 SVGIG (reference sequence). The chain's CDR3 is CAWSLQGNQPQHF. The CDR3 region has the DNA TGTGCCTGGTCCCTCCAGGGCAATCAGCCCCAGCATTTT. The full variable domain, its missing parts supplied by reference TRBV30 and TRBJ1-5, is SQTIHQWPATLVQPVGSPLSLECTVEGTSNPNLYWYRQAAGRGLQLLFYSVGIGQISSEVPQNLSASRPQDRQFILSSKKLLLSDSGFYLCAWSLQGNQPQHFGDGTRLSIL.

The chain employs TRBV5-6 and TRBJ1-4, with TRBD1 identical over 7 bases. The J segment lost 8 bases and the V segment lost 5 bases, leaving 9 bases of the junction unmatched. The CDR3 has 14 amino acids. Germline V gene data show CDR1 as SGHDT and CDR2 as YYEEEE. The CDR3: CASRSGQAGEKLFF. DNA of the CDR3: TGTGCCAGCAGGTCCGGACAGGCGGGCGAAAAACTGTTTTTT.

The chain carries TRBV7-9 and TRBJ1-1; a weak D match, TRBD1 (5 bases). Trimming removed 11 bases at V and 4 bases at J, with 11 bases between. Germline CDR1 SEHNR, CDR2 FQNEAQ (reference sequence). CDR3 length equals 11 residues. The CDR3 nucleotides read TGTGCCCTCCAGGGTACCACTGAAGCTTTCTTT. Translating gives CALQGTTEAFF.

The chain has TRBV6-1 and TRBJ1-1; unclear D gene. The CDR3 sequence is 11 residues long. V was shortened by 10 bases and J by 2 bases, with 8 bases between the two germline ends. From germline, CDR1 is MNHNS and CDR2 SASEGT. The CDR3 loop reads CAIQLNTEAFF. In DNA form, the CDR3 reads TGTGCCATACAGTTAAACACTGAAGCTTTCTTT.

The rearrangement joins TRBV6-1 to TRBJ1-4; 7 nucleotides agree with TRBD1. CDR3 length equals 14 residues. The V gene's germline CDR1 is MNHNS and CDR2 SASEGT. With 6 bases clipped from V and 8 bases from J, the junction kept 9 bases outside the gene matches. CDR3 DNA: TGTGCCAGCAGGGTCGACAGGGTCGGGGAAAAACTGTTTTTT. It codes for CASRVDRVGEKLFF.

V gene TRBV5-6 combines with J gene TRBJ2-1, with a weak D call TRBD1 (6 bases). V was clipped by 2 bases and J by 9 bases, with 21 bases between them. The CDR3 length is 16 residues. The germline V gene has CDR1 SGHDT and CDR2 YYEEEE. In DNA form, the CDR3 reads TGTGCCAGCAGCTTTATCACAGGGAACAGATTTAGTGAGCAGTTCTTC. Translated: CASSFITGNRFSEQFF.

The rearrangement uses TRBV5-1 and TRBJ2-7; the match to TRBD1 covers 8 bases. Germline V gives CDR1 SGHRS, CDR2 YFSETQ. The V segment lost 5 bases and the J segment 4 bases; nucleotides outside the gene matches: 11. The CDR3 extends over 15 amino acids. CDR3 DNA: TGCGCCAGCAGTGTCCTATCAGGGGGCCAGTACGAGCAGTACTTC. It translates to CASSVLSGGQYEQYF. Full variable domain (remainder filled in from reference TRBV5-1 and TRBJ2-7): KAGVTQTPRYLIKTRGQQVTLSCSPISGHRSVSWYQQTPGQGLQFLFEYFSETQRNKGNFPGRFSGRQFSNSRSEMNVSTLELGDSALYLCASSVLSGGQYEQYFGPGTRLTVT.

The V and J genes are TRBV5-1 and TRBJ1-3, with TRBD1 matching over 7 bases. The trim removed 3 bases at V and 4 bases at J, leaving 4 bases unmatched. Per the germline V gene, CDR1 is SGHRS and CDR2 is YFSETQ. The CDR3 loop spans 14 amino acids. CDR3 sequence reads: CASSSDRAGNTIYF. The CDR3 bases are TGCGCCAGCAGCTCCGACAGGGCAGGAAACACCATATATTTT.

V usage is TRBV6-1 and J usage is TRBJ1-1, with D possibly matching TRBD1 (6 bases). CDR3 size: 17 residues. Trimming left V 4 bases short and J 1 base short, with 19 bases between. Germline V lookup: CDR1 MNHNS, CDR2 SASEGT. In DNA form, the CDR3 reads TGTGCCAGCAGTGGATTAGGGGGAATAGGGCCGAACACTGAAGCTTTCTTT. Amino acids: CASSGLGGIGPNTEAFF.

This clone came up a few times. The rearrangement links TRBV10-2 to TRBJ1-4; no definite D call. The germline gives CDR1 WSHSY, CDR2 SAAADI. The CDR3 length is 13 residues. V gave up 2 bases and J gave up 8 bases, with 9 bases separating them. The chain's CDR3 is CASSEEVGEKLFF. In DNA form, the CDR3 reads TGCGCCAGCAGTGAGGAGGTTGGGGAAAAACTGTTTTTT.

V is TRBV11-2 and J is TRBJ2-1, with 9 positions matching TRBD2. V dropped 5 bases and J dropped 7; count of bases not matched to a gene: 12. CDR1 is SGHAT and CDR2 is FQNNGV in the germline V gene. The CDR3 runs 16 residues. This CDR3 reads CASSRLSGGRRNEQFF. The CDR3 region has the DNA TGTGCCAGCAGCCGCCTGAGCGGGGGGAGGAGGAATGAGCAGTTCTTC.

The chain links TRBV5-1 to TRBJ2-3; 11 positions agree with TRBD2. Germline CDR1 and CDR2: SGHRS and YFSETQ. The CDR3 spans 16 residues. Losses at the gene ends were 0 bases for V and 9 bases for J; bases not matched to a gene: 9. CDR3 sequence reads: CASSLVLAGGEGTQYF. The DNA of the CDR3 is TGCGCCAGCAGCTTGGTTCTAGCGGGGGGTGAAGGGACGCAGTATTTT.

The CDR3 DNA follows: TGTGCCAGCAGCCCCAGTGGAGATGGCAATCAGCCCCAGCATTTT. Translated, it gives CASSPSGDGNQPQHF. The gene calls are TRBV6-6 and TRBJ1-5, with D hard to call. Germline V gene lookup returns CDR1 MNHNY and CDR2 SVGAGI (reference sequence). The V and J ends lost 6 bases and 2 bases respectively, with 14 bases between them. The CDR3 sequence is 15 residues long.

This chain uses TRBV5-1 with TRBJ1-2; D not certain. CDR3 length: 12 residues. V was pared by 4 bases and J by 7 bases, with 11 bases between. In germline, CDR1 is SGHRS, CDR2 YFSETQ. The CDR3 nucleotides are TGCGCCAGCAGCGAGCCAGGCAGTGGCTACACCTTC. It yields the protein CASSEPGSGYTF.

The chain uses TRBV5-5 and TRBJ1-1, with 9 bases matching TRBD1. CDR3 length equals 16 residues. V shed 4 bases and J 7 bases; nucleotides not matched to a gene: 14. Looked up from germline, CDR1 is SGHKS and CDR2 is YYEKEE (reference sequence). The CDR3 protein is CASSPTWDRVDLEAFF. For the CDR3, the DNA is TGTGCCAGCAGCCCAACATGGGACAGGGTTGACCTTGAAGCTTTCTTT.

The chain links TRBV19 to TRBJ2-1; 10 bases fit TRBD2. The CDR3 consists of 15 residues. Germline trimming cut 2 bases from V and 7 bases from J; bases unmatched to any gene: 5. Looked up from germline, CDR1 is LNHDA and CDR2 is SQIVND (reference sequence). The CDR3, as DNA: TGTGCCAGTAGTATAACTAGCGGGGTCAGAAATGAGCAGTTCTTC. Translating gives CASSITSGVRNEQFF.

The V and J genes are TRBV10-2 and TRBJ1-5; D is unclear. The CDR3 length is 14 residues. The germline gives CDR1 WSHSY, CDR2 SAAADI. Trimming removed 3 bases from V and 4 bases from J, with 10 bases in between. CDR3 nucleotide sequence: TGCGCCAGCAGTGACCCGACACAAAATCAGCCCCAGCATTTT. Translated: CASSDPTQNQPQHF.

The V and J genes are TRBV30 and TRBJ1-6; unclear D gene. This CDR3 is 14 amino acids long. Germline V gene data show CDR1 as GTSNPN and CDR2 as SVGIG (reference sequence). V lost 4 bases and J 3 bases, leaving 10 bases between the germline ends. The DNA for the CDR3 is TGTGCCTGGACCGCTGTACTCTATAATTCACCCCTCCACTTT. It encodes CAWTAVLYNSPLHF.

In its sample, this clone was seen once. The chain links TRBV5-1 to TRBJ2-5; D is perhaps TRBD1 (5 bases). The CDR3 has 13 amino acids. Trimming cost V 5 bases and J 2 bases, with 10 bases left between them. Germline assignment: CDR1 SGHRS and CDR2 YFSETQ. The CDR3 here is CASRFDRQETQYF. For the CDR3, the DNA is TGCGCCAGCAGATTCGACAGACAAGAGACCCAGTACTTC.

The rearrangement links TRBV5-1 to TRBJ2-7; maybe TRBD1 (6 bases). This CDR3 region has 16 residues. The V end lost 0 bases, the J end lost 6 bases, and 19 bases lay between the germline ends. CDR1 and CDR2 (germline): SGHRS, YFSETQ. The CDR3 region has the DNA TGCGCCAGCAGCTTGGGATTGGCAGGGGCAAGGCTCGAGCAGTACTTC. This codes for CASSLGLAGARLEQYF.

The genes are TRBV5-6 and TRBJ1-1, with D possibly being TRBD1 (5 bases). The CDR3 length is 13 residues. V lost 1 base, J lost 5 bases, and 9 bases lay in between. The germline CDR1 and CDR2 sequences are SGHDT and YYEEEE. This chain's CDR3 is CASSLYQGTEAFF. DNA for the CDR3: TGTGCCAGCAGCTTGTACCAGGGAACTGAAGCTTTCTTT. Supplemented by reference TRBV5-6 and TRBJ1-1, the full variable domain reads DAGVTQSPTHLIKTRGQQVTLRCSPKSGHDTVSWYQQALGQGPQFIFQYYEEEERQRGNFPDRFSGHQFPNYSSELNVNALLLGDSALYLCASSLYQGTEAFFGQGTRLTVV.